This T cell receptor (beta chain) was sequenced during a study of sequential checkpoint blockade in melanoma. Study details: Each arm's sequence ended with maintenance nivolumab. Some 22 patients had tumor biopsies before treatment and at week 13.

Using immunoSEQ multiplex PCR, the repertoire was profiled, and TCRdb retains in-frame clones only, with some absent. The sample has more than 10,000 clones; roughly a quarter are singletons. Treatment defined: randomized to nivolumab then ipilimumab (arm A) or the reverse (arm B). J lost 2 bases, V lost 5 bases, and 21 bases had no gene match. In germline, CDR1 is MDHEN, CDR2 SYDVKM. The CDR3 is 19 amino acids. This clonotype was obtained from a human donor with melanoma. The material sequenced was tumor tissue (inferred from file names), taken from a patient given nivolumab and ipilimumab in sequence. The V gene is TRBV28, the J gene TRBJ2-7; 7 nucleotides align to TRBD1. For the CDR3, the DNA is TGTGCCAGCAGTAGACCGGGACAGTCCGTAGTGGAGCATCCCTACGAGCAGTACTTC. As protein: CASSRPGQSVVEHPYEQYF.